This entry lists 19 T cell receptor beta chains sequenced from one sample in a study of T-cell memory formation after mild COVID-19. A single record per CDR3 protein comes from TCRdb applying MiXCR to the 5' RACE reads. The profile shows 140,000 to 150,000 distinct CDR3 sequences, around 21% of them singletons. Sample: PBMCs or a T cell subset sorted from them (not recorded which). These receptors were collected from an adult woman who had mild COVID-19 (a few samples of this study predate the infection). Cell type and time point are not known.

The chain combines TRBV20-1 with TRBJ2-3, with D maybe TRBD2 (6 bases). The CDR3 covers 14 residues. Germline V gene sequence: CDR1 DFQATT, CDR2 SNEGSKA (reference sequence). The ends were cut back, 3 bases at V and 1 base at J, with 11 bases in the middle. The CDR3 DNA is TGCAGTGCTAGTCGCGCTAGCGGCACAGATACGCAGTATTTT. It is translated as CSASRASGTDTQYF.

The rearrangement links TRBV23-1 to TRBJ2-7; D remains unclear. TRBV23-1 falls under the ORF class, with uncertain function. This CDR3 region has 14 residues. V gave up 0 bases and J gave up 0 bases, with 6 bases separating them. CDR3 coding DNA: TGCGCCAGCAGTCAATCGACAACCTCCTACGAGCAGTACTTC. Translation gives CASSQSTTSYEQYF.

This clonotype has only one observation. The rearrangement links TRBV27 to TRBJ1-5, with 8 positions matching TRBD1. The ends lost 6 bases at V and 7 bases at J; junction bases unmatched: 11. Germline-derived CDR1 and CDR2 are MNHEY and SMNVEV (reference sequence). The CDR3 consists of 15 residues. Here the CDR3 reads CASSPIDRGWQPQHF. For the CDR3, the DNA is TGTGCCAGCAGCCCCATCGACAGGGGTTGGCAGCCCCAGCATTTT.

The rearrangement uses TRBV2 and TRBJ2-1; 12 bases line up with TRBD2. The CDR3 has 18 amino acids. Germline-derived CDR1 and CDR2 are SNHLY and FYNNEI. The ends lost 6 bases at V and 4 bases at J; junction bases unmatched: 13. DNA of the CDR3: TGTGCCAGCAGGAATACCGGGACTAGCGGGCTTATGTACAATGAGCAGTTCTTC. Protein product: CASRNTGTSGLMYNEQFF.

This clonotype showed up just a few times. This chain joins TRBV9 and TRBJ2-1, with unresolved D. This CDR3 comprises 11 residues. The ends were cut back, 0 bases at V and 10 bases at J, with 5 bases in the middle. CDR1 is SGDLS and CDR2 is YYNGEE in the germline V gene. The CDR3 DNA follows: TGTGCCAGCAGCGTAGCTAACGAGCAGTTCTTC. Amino acid sequence: CASSVANEQFF.

This clonotype was observed a handful of times. This rearrangement joins TRBV20-1 to TRBJ1-3; the D is unclear. This CDR3 has 15 amino acids. CDR1 and CDR2 from the germline V gene are DFQATT and SNEGSKA (reference sequence). Deletions cut 0 bases from V and 0 bases from J, with 9 bases between. CDR3 loop: CSARDARGSGNTIYF. The CDR3 DNA reads TGCAGTGCTAGAGATGCCCGGGGCTCTGGAAACACCATATATTTT.

V is TRBV12-3 or TRBV12-4 and J is TRBJ1-1; possible D gene TRBD1, 5 bases. This CDR3 is built from 16 residues. The germline V and J ends were trimmed by 5 bases and 1 base, with 17 bases remaining between them. This CDR3 is CASSRTGGSGNTEAFF. DNA for the CDR3: TGTGCCAGCAGTCGAACCGGGGGTTCGGGGAACACTGAAGCTTTCTTT.

CDR3 amino acids: CASSFGQLYSPLHF. The CDR3, as DNA: TGTGCCAGCAGTTTTGGACAGTTGTACTCACCCCTCCACTTT. The J gene is TRBJ1-6, the V gene TRBV12-3 or TRBV12-4, with D possibly TRBD1 on 6 matching bases. Trimming left V 3 bases short and J 10 bases short, with 13 bases between. CDR3 size: 14 residues.

The chain recombines TRBV6-2 or TRBV6-3 with TRBJ1-5; D perhaps matches TRBD1 (5 bases). V was clipped by 4 bases and J by 8 bases, with 15 bases between them. The CDR3 is 14 amino acids. Germline V gene data show CDR1 as MNHEY and CDR2 as SVGEGT. CDR3 bases: TGTGCCAGCAGTTCGGAGACAGAGAAGGAGCCCCAGCATTTT. Its protein product is CASSSETEKEPQHF.

The chain combines TRBV7-6 with TRBJ2-4, with D unresolved. This CDR3 contains 13 residues. Per germline, CDR1 SGHVS and CDR2 FNYEAQ. V was cut by 5 bases and J by 2 bases, with 7 bases left in between. The CDR3 coding sequence is TGTGCCAGCAGCAACCCCTCCAAAAACATTCAGTACTTC. Translation: CASSNPSKNIQYF. The full variable domain, with the rest looked up from reference TRBV7-6 and TRBJ2-4, is GAGVSQSPRYKVTKRGQDVALRCDPISGHVSLYWYRQALGQGPEFLTYFNYEAQQDKSGLPNDRFSAERPEGSISTLTIQRTEQRDSAMYRCASSNPSKNIQYFGAGTRLSVL.

The chain couples TRBV5-1 to TRBJ2-2; 7 positions match TRBD1. The CDR3 runs to 17 residues. The V gene end was trimmed by 4 bases and the J gene end by 3 bases; junction bases not matched to a gene: 12. Germline lookup yields CDR1 SGHRS and CDR2 YFSETQ. The CDR3 loop is CASSRHLDRAYTGELFF. CDR3 bases: TGCGCCAGCAGCCGACATCTCGACAGGGCCTACACCGGGGAGCTGTTTTTT.

This clonotype showed up many times. The V gene is TRBV12-3 or TRBV12-4, the J gene TRBJ1-2, with D unclear. The V gene lost 6 bases and the J gene lost 4 bases, with 18 bases spanning the gap. The CDR3 is made up of 15 amino acids. The CDR3 reads CASSLQQTKIYGYTF. The CDR3, as DNA: TGTGCCAGCAGCCTACAGCAGACGAAAATCTATGGCTACACCTTC.

This clonotype has more than one count but fewer than ten. The chain is built from TRBV5-1 and TRBJ2-3, with D perhaps TRBD1 (6 bases). Trimming cost V 4 bases and J 4 bases, with 16 bases left between them. The CDR3 is made up of 15 amino acids. Germline loops: CDR1 SGHRS, CDR2 YFSETQ. CDR3 sequence (DNA): TGCGCCAGCAGCCTACGGGACATTCGTCCAGATACGCAGTATTTT. It specifies CASSLRDIRPDTQYF.

This clonotype was observed a few times. The chain combines TRBV7-8 with TRBJ2-7, with 10 bases fitting TRBD2. This CDR3 has 14 residues. Germline V CDR1 and CDR2: SGHVS, FQNEAQ. With V trimmed by 5 bases and J by 5 bases, 6 bases remained unmatched. CDR3 DNA sequence: TGTGCCAGCAGCCGGATAGCGGGGGGCGACGAGCAGTACTTC. It codes for CASSRIAGGDEQYF.

This chain uses TRBV7-9 with TRBJ1-4; no firm D call. This CDR3 comprises 14 residues. V lost 6 bases, J lost 0 bases, and 8 bases lay in between. Per germline, CDR1 SEHNR and CDR2 FQNEAQ (reference sequence). The CDR3 protein is CASRQDATNEKLFF. CDR3 coding DNA: TGTGCCAGCAGACAAGACGCAACTAATGAAAAACTGTTTTTT.

This clonotype was detected many times. The chain carries TRBV6-5 and TRBJ1-1, with D possibly matching TRBD1 (5 bases). Germline V lookup: CDR1 MNHEY, CDR2 SVGAGI. This CDR3 contains 13 residues. With 6 bases removed from V and 6 bases from J, the gap between germline ends came to 14 bases. The CDR3 coding sequence is TGTGCCAGCAGCCACGGTTTGGGGCCTGAAGCTTTCTTT. Its protein is CASSHGLGPEAFF.

This clonotype came up a few times. The genes are TRBV29-1 and TRBJ2-3; TRBD1 agrees at 9 bases. V gave up 5 bases and J gave up 5 bases; unmatched junction bases: 5. The CDR3 extends over 13 amino acids. Germline CDR1 is SQVTM and CDR2 is ANQGSEA. The DNA for the CDR3 is TGCAGCGTTACAGGGGGCCGGGTAGATACGCAGTATTTT. It yields the protein CSVTGGRVDTQYF.

The rearrangement uses TRBV29-1 and TRBJ2-5, with D possibly TRBD2 on 5 matching bases. Trimming removed 4 bases from V and 1 base from J, with 13 bases in between. The CDR3 has 14 residues. In germline, CDR1 is SQVTM, CDR2 ANQGSEA. CDR3 in DNA: TGCAGCGTTGGTTTTGGTAGCGCCCAAGAGACCCAGTACTTC. This sequence encodes CSVGFGSAQETQYF.

The chain couples TRBV20-1 to TRBJ1-4; TRBD1 matches at 7 bases. Germline V gives CDR1 DFQATT, CDR2 SNEGSKA (reference sequence). With V trimmed by 3 bases and J by 7 bases, 8 bases remained unmatched. The CDR3 is 14 residues long. CDR3 protein: CSASWGGGFEKLFF. DNA for the CDR3: TGCAGTGCTAGTTGGGGAGGGGGCTTTGAAAAACTGTTTTTT.